One and the same sample provided the 26 T cell receptor beta chains below, sequenced in a study of blood T cell repertoires in COVID-19. Repertoires were generated with immunoSEQ multiplex PCR, while TCRdb's copy carries only in-frame clones and drops some. The sample holds approximately 200,000 clones, over 75% seen once. The sample taken for sequencing was PBMCs or T cells enriched from blood (not recorded which). These receptors came from a woman in her 30s who had been exposed to COVID-19.

This clone was recorded a few times. This chain uses TRBV19 with TRBJ2-2; 12 bases are a match to TRBD2. The V and J ends lost 5 bases and 8 bases, in that order; junction bases with no gene match: 9. Germline CDR1 is LNHDA and CDR2 is SQIVND (reference sequence). The CDR3 contains 16 residues. CDR3 region: CASSSRLAGVSGELFF. CDR3 in DNA: TGTGCCAGTAGTTCCAGACTAGCGGGAGTCTCGGGGGAGCTGTTTTTT.

The rearrangement joins TRBV27 to TRBJ1-1, with D maybe TRBD1 (6 bases). The germline gives CDR1 MNHEY, CDR2 SMNVEV (reference sequence). This CDR3 region has 15 residues. V lost 5 bases and J 4 bases, leaving 17 bases between the germline ends. The CDR3 reads CASSPTRGGGTEAFF. Here the CDR3 DNA reads TGTGCCAGCAGTCCCACCAGGGGCGGTGGCACTGAAGCTTTCTTT.

The chain carries TRBV19 and TRBJ2-1; TRBD2 matches 12 bases. The CDR3 has 14 amino acids. Germline CDR1 and CDR2: LNHDA and SQIVND (reference sequence). Trimming took 6 bases from V and 8 from J; bases not matched to a gene: 5. The CDR3 DNA reads TGTGCCAGTAGGGCTCTAGCGGGAGGGTATGAGCAGTTCTTC. This sequence encodes CASRALAGGYEQFF.

The chain has TRBV15 and TRBJ1-3, with a possible D match to TRBD1 (6 bases). The CDR3 spans 15 residues. CDR1 LNHNV and CDR2 YYDKDF come from the germline V gene (reference sequence). Deletions cut 0 bases from V and 4 bases from J, with 10 bases between. The CDR3, as DNA: TGTGCCACCAGCAGAGATACAGGGACCGGAAACACCATATATTTT. Translating it yields CATSRDTGTGNTIYF.

This clone showed up just once. The chain has TRBV15 and TRBJ2-2; 9 bases are shared with TRBD2. This CDR3 region has 17 residues. Germline trimming cut 0 bases from V and 3 bases from J; bases unmatched to any gene: 5. Germline V gene sequence: CDR1 LNHNV, CDR2 YYDKDF (reference sequence). This CDR3 is CATSREPTSGHTGELFF. CDR3 DNA sequence: TGTGCCACCAGCAGAGAGCCGACTAGCGGTCACACCGGGGAGCTGTTTTTT.

This chain uses TRBV11-2 with TRBJ2-5, with 9 positions matching TRBD2. The CDR3 has 16 residues. V lost 5 bases to trimming and J lost 1 base; unmatched junction nucleotides: 8. Germline V gene sequence: CDR1 SGHAT, CDR2 FQNNGV. The CDR3 loop is CASSPRPSGIQETQYF. The CDR3 nucleotides read TGTGCCAGCAGCCCCCGTCCTAGCGGGATCCAAGAGACCCAGTACTTC.

The chain combines TRBV18 with TRBJ1-5, with no clear D. This CDR3 has 15 amino acids. Germline CDR1 KGHSH, CDR2 LQKENI. Trimming cost V 5 bases and J 4 bases, with 15 bases left between them. The CDR3 sequence is CASSASPRTNQPQHF. In nucleotides, the CDR3 is TGTGCCAGCTCAGCTAGCCCTCGGACGAATCAGCCCCAGCATTTT.

V and J are TRBV5-1 and TRBJ2-2; 15 nucleotides line up with TRBD2. V trimming: 4 bases; J trimming: 6 bases; junction bases outside the gene matches: 7. Germline V gives CDR1 SGHRS, CDR2 YFSETQ. The CDR3 runs 17 residues. CDR3 region: CASSPGLAGGLAGELFF. The CDR3 DNA is TGCGCCAGCAGCCCCGGACTAGCGGGAGGGCTGGCCGGGGAGCTGTTTTTT.

This chain joins TRBV2 and TRBJ2-5; 7 bases fit TRBD2. The CDR3 is 15 residues long. The germline CDR1 and CDR2 sequences are SNHLY and FYNNEI. V shed 3 bases and J 4 bases; nucleotides not matched to a gene: 8. The DNA for the CDR3 is TGTGCCAGCAGTGATTTGGGCGGGAGAGGAGAGACCCAGTACTTC. Protein sequence: CASSDLGGRGETQYF.

This clone was seen only a few times. The CDR3 sequence: CASSFEGGYGYTF. CDR3 DNA: TGTGCCAGCAGTTTCGAGGGCGGCTATGGCTACACCTTC. J is TRBJ1-2 and V is TRBV27; D is uncertain. This CDR3 is 13 amino acids long. CDR1 and CDR2 from the germline V gene are MNHEY and SMNVEV (reference sequence). Trimming stripped 3 bases from V and 4 bases from J, with 9 bases between.

This chain uses TRBV25-1 with TRBJ1-4; 9 bases match TRBD1. Germline CDR1 MGHDK, CDR2 SYGVNS. The CDR3 has 14 residues. J was trimmed by 5 bases and V by 4 bases; bases with no gene match: 2. This CDR3 reads CASSAGQGNEKLFF. The DNA for the CDR3 is TGTGCCAGCAGTGCCGGACAGGGGAATGAAAAACTGTTTTTT.

This chain links TRBV3-1 (or the pseudogene TRBV3-2) with TRBJ1-5; D is ambiguous. This CDR3 comprises 14 residues. V lost 4 bases to trimming and J lost 0 bases, with 7 bases between them. Per germline, CDR1 LGHDT and CDR2 YNNKEL (reference sequence). CDR3 residues: CASSRAYSNQPQHF. CDR3 DNA sequence: TGTGCCAGCAGCCGCGCCTATAGCAATCAGCCCCAGCATTTT.

The genes are TRBV24-1 and TRBJ1-1; D is ambiguous. The germline V and J ends were trimmed by 7 bases and 1 base, with 12 bases remaining between them. The CDR3 spans 14 residues. Germline CDR1 reads KGHDR; CDR2 reads SFDVKD. CDR3 sequence reads: CATRAFGENTEAFF. The DNA of the CDR3 is TGTGCCACCAGAGCCTTCGGAGAGAACACTGAAGCTTTCTTT.

About this clone: At one of its ends the junction is not consistent with the germline gene, which may arise from a read error. The V gene is TRBV11-2, the J gene TRBJ2-3, with 12 bases identical to TRBD2. Germline V lookup: CDR1 SGHAT, CDR2 FQNNGV. The CDR3 covers 16 residues. DNA for the CDR3: TGTGCCAGCAGCTTAGCGGGACTAGCGGGCGCCCCGGGCGCTTTTTTT. It is translated as CASSLAGLAGAPGAFF.

This chain joins TRBV4-2 and TRBJ2-1; 14 positions agree with TRBD2. Germline CDR1 LGHNA, CDR2 YNFKEQ. CDR3 size: 16 residues. V was pared by 4 bases and J by 9 bases, with 8 bases of the junction left unmatched. CDR3 loop: CASSPTSGRAKGEQFF. CDR3 bases: TGTGCCAGCAGCCCGACTAGCGGGAGGGCCAAGGGTGAGCAGTTCTTC.

Only one count was recorded for this clone. The chain joins TRBV27 to TRBJ2-1, with TRBD2 matching 7 bases. The V and J ends lost 3 bases and 3 bases, in that order; junction bases with no gene match: 5. Germline values: CDR1 MNHEY, CDR2 SMNVEV (reference sequence). The length of the CDR3 is 15 residues. CDR3 protein: CASSFSASGYNEQFF. Written as DNA, the CDR3 is TGTGCCAGCAGTTTCTCGGCTAGCGGCTACAATGAGCAGTTCTTC.

The genes are TRBV6-4 and TRBJ2-3; 7 bases are shared with TRBD2. CDR1 and CDR2 (germline): MRHNA, SNTAGT. CDR3 length equals 17 residues. With 5 bases clipped from V and 0 bases from J, the junction kept 11 bases outside the gene matches. The CDR3 DNA reads as TGTGCCAGCAGTAGGCATCCAGCGGGACCTAGCACAGATACGCAGTATTTT. Translated: CASSRHPAGPSTDTQYF.

V gene TRBV14 combines with J gene TRBJ2-7; 8 bases line up with TRBD1. The ends lost 3 bases at V and 5 bases at J; junction bases unmatched: 6. In germline, CDR1 is SGHDN, CDR2 FVKESK. The CDR3 has 14 amino acids. The CDR3 sequence: CASSHRQGFHEQYF. The CDR3 DNA is TGTGCCAGCAGCCACCGACAGGGGTTCCACGAGCAGTACTTC.

For the CDR3, the DNA is TGTGCCAGCAGCTTAGTAGCTACAGATACGCAGTATTTT. Its protein is CASSLVATDTQYF. This chain joins TRBV11-3 and TRBJ2-3; D not resolved. The V end lost 1 base, the J end lost 3 bases, and 5 bases lay between the germline ends. Germline-derived CDR1 and CDR2 are SGHNT and YENEEA. CDR3 size: 13 residues.

This chain connects TRBV11-2 to TRBJ1-1; D gene unclear. The CDR3 runs 13 residues. V gave up 5 bases and J gave up 6 bases, with 13 bases separating them. Germline V gene data show CDR1 as SGHAT and CDR2 as FQNNGV. The CDR3 protein is CASSQTGSPEAFF. The CDR3 region has the DNA TGTGCCAGCAGCCAGACGGGGTCCCCTGAAGCTTTCTTT.

In DNA form, the CDR3 reads TGTGCCAGCAGCTTCAGGGGGCTGAAGAACACTGAAGCTTTCTTT. It translates to CASSFRGLKNTEAFF. V gene TRBV7-9 combines with J gene TRBJ1-1; TRBD1 matches at 8 bases. Germline trimming cut 3 bases from V and 1 base from J; bases unmatched to any gene: 4. The CDR3 extends over 15 amino acids. The germline V gene has CDR1 SEHNR and CDR2 FQNEAQ (reference sequence).

V is TRBV29-1 and J is TRBJ2-7; maybe TRBD2 (5 bases). Germline V gives CDR1 SQVTM, CDR2 ANQGSEA. This CDR3 is 12 amino acids long. Trimming took 3 bases from V and 6 from J, leaving 12 bases between them. The CDR3 nucleotides are TGCAGCGTTGATAGCGAACCTGGCGAGCAGTACTTC. Translating gives CSVDSEPGEQYF.

The count of this clone is one. The chain employs TRBV13 and TRBJ2-7; 8 bases map to TRBD2. Germline loops: CDR1 PRHDT, CDR2 FYEKMQ (reference sequence). J lost 4 bases, V lost 5 bases, and 10 bases had no gene match. The CDR3 runs to 15 residues. CDR3 DNA sequence: TGTGCCAGCAGCCCCCAAGCGGGAGTTAGGTACGAGCAGTACTTC. Its translation: CASSPQAGVRYEQYF.

In its sample, this clone was seen a few times. The chain uses TRBV5-4 and TRBJ2-7; 9 bases agree with TRBD1. Germline-derived CDR1 and CDR2 are SGHNT and YYREEE (reference sequence). The CDR3 loop spans 15 amino acids. Trimming removed 4 bases from V and 7 bases from J; junction bases left unmatched: 12. The CDR3 protein is CASSAAGTGFREQYF. The CDR3 nucleotides read TGTGCCAGCAGCGCAGCCGGGACAGGGTTTCGGGAGCAGTACTTC. The full variable domain, rest sourced from reference TRBV5-4 and TRBJ2-7, is ETGVTQSPTHLIKTRGQQVTLRCSSQSGHNTVSWYQQALGQGPQFIFQYYREEENGRGNFPPRFSGLQFPNYSSELNVNALELDDSALYLCASSAAGTGFREQYFGPGTRLTVT.

This chain connects TRBV4-1 to TRBJ1-2, with D uncertain. Germline V gene data show CDR1 as MGHRA and CDR2 as YSYEKL. The CDR3 spans 15 residues. Trimming took 0 bases from V and 8 from J, leaving 16 bases between them. The CDR3 nucleotides read TGCGCCAGCAGCCAAGATCGAAAGGGAGCAAGCGGCTACACCTTC. It specifies CASSQDRKGASGYTF.

As to this clone: This same CDR3 is encoded by further DNA sequences in the sample. J is TRBJ2-5 and V is TRBV5-1; tentatively, D is TRBD2 (5 bases). CDR3 length: 13 amino acids. Germline CDR1 SGHRS, CDR2 YFSETQ. Between the trimmed V and J ends, which lost 4 bases and 2 bases, there was a span of 9 bases. The DNA of the CDR3 is TGCGCCAGCAGCCTGCGGGCTCAAGAGACCCAGTACTTC. It translates to CASSLRAQETQYF.